Reported below is one T cell receptor beta chain. cDNA came from about 0.46 to 1 ug RNA primed by random hexamers. TCRdb used MiXCR to reprocess the immunoSEQ multiplex PCR reads, holding one entry per CDR3 protein. The sample lists 140,000 or so distinct CDR3 sequences; approximately 95% were seen once. The record originates from a study of CD8 T cells in Susac syndrome. The CDR3 has 17 residues. The V gene lost 12 bases and the J gene lost 9 bases, with 35 bases spanning the gap. Germline V gives CDR1 KGHDR, CDR2 SFDVKD. This chain joins TRBV24-1 and TRBJ2-7; D might be TRBD2 (7 bases). The receptor was derived from a human donor in good health. Sequenced input: CD4+ T cells from PBMCs. Here the CDR3 DNA reads TGTGCCCCCTACGGACAGAACATTGTGGGGACTACCTTGGGGCAGTACTTC. Translation: CAPYGQNIVGTTLGQYF.